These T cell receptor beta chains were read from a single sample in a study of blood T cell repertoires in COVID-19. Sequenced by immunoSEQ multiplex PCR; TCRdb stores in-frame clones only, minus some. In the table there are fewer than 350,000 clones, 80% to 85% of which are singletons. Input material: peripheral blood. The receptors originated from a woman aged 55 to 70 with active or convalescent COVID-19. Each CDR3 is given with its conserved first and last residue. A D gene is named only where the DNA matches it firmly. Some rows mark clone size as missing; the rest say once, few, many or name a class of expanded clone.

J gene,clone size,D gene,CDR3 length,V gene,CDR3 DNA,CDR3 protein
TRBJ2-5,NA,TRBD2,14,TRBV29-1,TGCAGCTCCCAGGGCGGGGGGGTCCAAGAGACCCAGTACTTC,CSSQGGGVQETQYF
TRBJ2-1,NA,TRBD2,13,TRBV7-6,TGTGCCAGCAGCCCACTGGCGGGAGCTGAGCAGTTCTTC,CASSPLAGAEQFF
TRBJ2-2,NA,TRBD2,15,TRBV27,TGTGCCAGCAGTTTAGCTAGCGGGGCCCTCGGGGAGCTGTTTTTT,CASSLASGALGELFF
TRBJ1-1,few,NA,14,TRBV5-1,TGCGCCAGCAGCTTGGTAGCGGGGAACACTGAAGCTTTCTTT,CASSLVAGNTEAFF
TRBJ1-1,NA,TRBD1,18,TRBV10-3,TGTGCCGCCACCGGGACAGGGAGGCTTGAGGCTTGGGACACTGAAGCTTTCTTT,CAATGTGRLEAWDTEAFF
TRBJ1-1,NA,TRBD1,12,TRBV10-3,TGTGCCATCAGGGACAGGGGGTATGAAGCTTTCTTT,CAIRDRGYEAFF
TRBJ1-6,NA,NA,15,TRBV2,TGTGCCAGCAGTGAAGGCCGGGCAGGGGTCTCACCCCTCCACTTT,CASSEGRAGVSPLHF
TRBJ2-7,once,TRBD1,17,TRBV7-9,TGTGCCAGCAGCTTAGCAGCCGGGGACAGGACGTCCTACGAGCAGTACTTC,CASSLAAGDRTSYEQYF
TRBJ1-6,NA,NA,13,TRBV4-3,TGCGCCAGCAGCCAAGATCGGGGAACACCCCTCCACTTT,CASSQDRGTPLHF
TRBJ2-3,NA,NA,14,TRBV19,TGTGCCAGTTCTGTGGGCGGACTGGGGGATACGCAGTATTTT,CASSVGGLGDTQYF
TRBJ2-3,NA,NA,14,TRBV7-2,TGTGCCAGCAGCTTAGTACGGGGCACAGATACGCAGTATTTT,CASSLVRGTDTQYF
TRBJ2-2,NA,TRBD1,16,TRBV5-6,TGTGCCAGCAGCCCGATCGGGACAGGGAACACCGGGGAGCTGTTTTTT,CASSPIGTGNTGELFF
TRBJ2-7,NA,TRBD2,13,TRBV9,TGTGCCAGCAGCCCGGGGGGTCCTATCGAGCAGTACTTC,CASSPGGPIEQYF
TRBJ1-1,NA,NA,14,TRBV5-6,TGTGCCAGCAGCTTCGGGGGAGAGGACACTGAAGCTTTCTTT,CASSFGGEDTEAFF
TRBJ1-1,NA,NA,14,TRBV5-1,TGCGCCAGCAGCTTGGGGGCTGCGAACACTGAAGCTTTCTTT,CASSLGAANTEAFF
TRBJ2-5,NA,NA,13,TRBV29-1,TGCAGCGTTGCTCTCGAAGGGGGAGAGACCCAGTACTTC,CSVALEGGETQYF
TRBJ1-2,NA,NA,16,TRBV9,TGTGCCAGCAGCGTAGCTGTGGGAGGCCCCAGCGATGGCTACACCTTC,CASSVAVGGPSDGYTF
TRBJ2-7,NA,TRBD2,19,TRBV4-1,TGCGCCAGCAGCCAAGGGGCAGGGGGGACTAGCGGGGTGTCCTACGAGCAGTACTTC,CASSQGAGGTSGVSYEQYF
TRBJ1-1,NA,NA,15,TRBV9,TGTGCCAGCCTCCCTATAGCGGGACTGGACACTGAAGCTTTCTTT,CASLPIAGLDTEAFF
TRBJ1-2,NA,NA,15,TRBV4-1,TGCGCCAGCAGCCAAGAGGGCGCCGGGGGCTATGGCTACACCTTC,CASSQEGAGGYGYTF
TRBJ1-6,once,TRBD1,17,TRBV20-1,TGCAGTGCTAGTGAGGGACAGGGGATCGGGGGCAATTCACCCCTCCACTTT,CSASEGQGIGGNSPLHF
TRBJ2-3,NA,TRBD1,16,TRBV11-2,TGTGCCAGCAGCTTAGGCAGGGGGCGCCTGACAGATACGCAGTATTTT,CASSLGRGRLTDTQYF
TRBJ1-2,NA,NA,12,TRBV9,TGTGCCAGCAGGAGATCTAACTATGGCTACACCTTC,CASRRSNYGYTF
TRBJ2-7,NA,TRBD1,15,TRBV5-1,TGCGCCAGCAGCTGGGACAGGGGAACGGGCTACGAGCAGTACTTC,CASSWDRGTGYEQYF
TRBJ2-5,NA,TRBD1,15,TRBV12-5,TGTGCTAGTCGCATAGGCGGGACAGGGAGCGAGACCCAGTACTTC,CASRIGGTGSETQYF
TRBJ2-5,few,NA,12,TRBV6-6,TGTGCCAGCAGAGGGGACCAAGAGACCCAGTACTTC,CASRGDQETQYF
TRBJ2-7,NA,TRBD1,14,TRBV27,TGTGCCAGCAGTCTGGGACAGGGTCACTACGAGCAGTACTTC,CASSLGQGHYEQYF
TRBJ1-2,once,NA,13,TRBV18,TGTGCCAGCTCACCTAAGACAGGCTACGGCTACACCTTC,CASSPKTGYGYTF
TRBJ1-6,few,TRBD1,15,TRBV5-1,TGCGCCAGCAGGGCCGGACAGGACTATAATTCACCCCTCCACTTT,CASRAGQDYNSPLHF
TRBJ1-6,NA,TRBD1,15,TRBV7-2,TGTGCCAGCAGCATGGGACAGGGCTACCGATCACCCCTCCACTTT,CASSMGQGYRSPLHF
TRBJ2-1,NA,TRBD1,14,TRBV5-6,TGTGCCAGCAGTTTTGGACAGGGTGGCAATGAGCAGTTCTTC,CASSFGQGGNEQFF
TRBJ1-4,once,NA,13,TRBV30,TGTGCCTGGAGCGTCAGTTCTAATGAAAAACTGTTTTTT,CAWSVSSNEKLFF
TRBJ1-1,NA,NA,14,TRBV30,TGTGCCTGGAGCCGGGGGAAAACGAACACTGAAGCTTTCTTT,CAWSRGKTNTEAFF
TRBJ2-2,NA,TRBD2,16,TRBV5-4,TGTGCCAGCAGCTTGGGACTAGCGGGGAACACCGGGGAGCTGTTTTTT,CASSLGLAGNTGELFF
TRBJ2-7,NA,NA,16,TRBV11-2,TGTGCCAGCAGCTTAGATCCATGGGCAGTAAGCAACGAGCAGTACTTC,CASSLDPWAVSNEQYF
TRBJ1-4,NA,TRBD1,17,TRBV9,TGTGCCAGCAGCAAGGGAGGACAGGGACCCTCTAATGAAAAACTGTTTTTT,CASSKGGQGPSNEKLFF
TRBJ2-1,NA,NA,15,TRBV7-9,TGTGCCAGCAGCTTTAGACTTCGCTCCTACAATGAGCAGTTCTTC,CASSFRLRSYNEQFF
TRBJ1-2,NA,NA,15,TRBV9,TGTGCCAGCGGAGGGCGTAGTGAGATAGCGGGGGGCTACACCTTC,CASGGRSEIAGGYTF
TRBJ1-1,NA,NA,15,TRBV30,TGTGCCTGGCAAGGACCCCACAGGGTCTCCACTGAAGCTTTCTTT,CAWQGPHRVSTEAFF
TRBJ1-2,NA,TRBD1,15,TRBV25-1,TGTGCCAGCAGTGATCGGGGCAGGGGGCAAGAAGGCTACACCTTC,CASSDRGRGQEGYTF
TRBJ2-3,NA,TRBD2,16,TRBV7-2,TGTGCCAGCTCTACAACCCCTAGCGGAGACACAGATACGCAGTATTTT,CASSTTPSGDTDTQYF
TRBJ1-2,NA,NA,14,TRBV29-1,TGCAGCGTTGAAACCTTTGGGGGGAACTATGGCTACACCTTC,CSVETFGGNYGYTF
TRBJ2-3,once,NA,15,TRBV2,TGTGCCAGCAGTGTGGGTAGCCCGAGCACAGATACGCAGTATTTT,CASSVGSPSTDTQYF
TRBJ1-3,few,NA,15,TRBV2,TGTGCCAGCAGTGCCGACCGGACAGTTGGAAACACCATATATTTT,CASSADRTVGNTIYF
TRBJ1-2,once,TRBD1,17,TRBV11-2,TGTGCCAGCAGCAAGCCGGGACAGCCCAGAGCTAACTATGGCTACACCTTC,CASSKPGQPRANYGYTF
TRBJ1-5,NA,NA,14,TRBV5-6,TGTGCCAGCAGCCCAAACAGGGTCGGCCAGCCCCAGCATTTT,CASSPNRVGQPQHF
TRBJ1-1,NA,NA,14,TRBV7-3,TGTGCCAGCAGCCAAAGCGGACTGAACACTGAAGCTTTCTTT,CASSQSGLNTEAFF
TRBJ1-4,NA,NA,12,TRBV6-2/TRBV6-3,TGTGCCAGCAGCCGAGTGAGGGAAAAACTGTTTTTT,CASSRVREKLFF